The 13 T cell receptor beta chains below come from one sample, sequenced in a study of T cells in Graves' hyperthyroidism and ophthalmopathy. Regions amplified from RNA transcripts were the TCR beta CDR3 regions. Primed by the HTBI set, a first-round RT-PCR was run on the TCR CDR3. A single record per CDR3 protein comes from TCRdb applying MiXCR to the multiplex PCR reads. The sample has 530,000 or so distinct CDR3 sequences, 40% to 55% seen once. What was sequenced was peripheral blood or thyroid tissue (not recorded which). These receptors originate from a woman in her late teens or twenties with Graves' hyperthyroidism.

In its sample, this clonotype was seen once. This chain links TRBV7-2 with TRBJ1-5, with 7 bases matching TRBD1. This CDR3 is built from 17 residues. CDR1 SGHTA and CDR2 FQGNSA come from the germline V gene. Trimming removed 3 bases from V and 3 bases from J; junction bases left unmatched: 11. The CDR3 sequence: CASSFRDSRFVNQPQHF. The DNA for the CDR3 is TGTGCCAGCAGCTTTCGGGACAGTCGGTTCGTCAATCAGCCCCAGCATTTT. The complete variable domain, with remaining parts taken from reference TRBV7-2 and TRBJ1-5, reads GAGVSQSPSNKVTEKGKDVELRCDPISGHTALYWYRQSLGQGLEFLIYFQGNSAPDKSGLPSDRFSAERTGGSVSTLTIQRTQQEDSAVYLCASSFRDSRFVNQPQHFGDGTRLSIL.

The V gene is TRBV6-6, the J gene TRBJ1-5; D remains unclear. The germline V gene has CDR1 MNHNY and CDR2 SVGAGI (reference sequence). The CDR3 consists of 16 residues. Deletions cut 2 bases from V and 3 bases from J, with 14 bases between. The CDR3 DNA sequence: TGTGCCAGCAGTTACCTCGGGAGGGAGGTCAATCAGCCCCAGCATTTT. It translates to CASSYLGREVNQPQHF.

This clonotype has ten or more counts. The V gene is TRBV11-3, the J gene TRBJ2-2; 12 bases are a match to TRBD2. CDR1 is SGHNT and CDR2 is YENEEA in the germline V gene. The V segment lost 2 bases and the J segment 3 bases; nucleotides outside the gene matches: 13. The CDR3 has 20 residues. DNA for the CDR3: TGTGCCAGCAGCTTACCCTGGCTAGCGGGAGGGCCCGGTCACACCGGGGAGCTGTTTTTT. Its protein is CASSLPWLAGGPGHTGELFF.

The chain links TRBV6-2 or TRBV6-3 to TRBJ1-5, with 7 nucleotides matching TRBD1. CDR3 length: 14 residues. CDR1 is MNHEY and CDR2 is SVGEGT in the germline V gene. Trimming took 2 bases from V and 5 from J; bases not matched to a gene: 3. This chain's CDR3 is CASSYRGLDQPQHF. CDR3 sequence (DNA): TGTGCCAGCAGTTACAGGGGGCTAGATCAGCCCCAGCATTTT.

This clonotype was recorded many times. J is TRBJ1-2 and V is TRBV6-1, with D uncertain. V was shortened by 7 bases and J by 2 bases, with 14 bases between the two germline ends. Germline-derived CDR1 and CDR2 are MNHNS and SASEGT. CDR3 length: 14 amino acids. In nucleotides, the CDR3 is TGTGCCAGCACGGATATGGCAGCGAACTATGGCTACACCTTC. Translated: CASTDMAANYGYTF.

The chain employs TRBV3-1 and TRBJ2-2; 15 bases line up with TRBD2. Germline CDR1 reads LGHDT; CDR2 reads YNNKEL (reference sequence). This CDR3 region has 21 residues. Losses at the gene ends were 5 bases for V and 0 bases for J; bases not matched to a gene: 13. CDR3 nucleotide sequence: TGTGCCAGCAGCTGGACTAGCGGGAGGGCCGCTGATACATCGAACACCGGGGAGCTGTTTTTT. This codes for CASSWTSGRAADTSNTGELFF.

Many counts were recorded for this clonotype. The chain uses TRBV7-9 and TRBJ2-3; no definite D call. V was cut by 1 base and J by 0 bases, with 8 bases left in between. The germline CDR1 and CDR2 sequences are SEHNR and FQNEAQ (reference sequence). This CDR3 has 15 amino acids. For the CDR3, the DNA is TGTGCCAGCAGCTTAGGCGCAACTAGCACAGATACGCAGTATTTT. Protein sequence: CASSLGATSTDTQYF. The full variable domain, with the rest looked up from reference TRBV7-9 and TRBJ2-3, is DTGVSQNPRHKITKRGQNVTFRCDPISEHNRLYWYRQTLGQGPEFLTYFQNEAQLEKSRLLSDRFSAERPKGSFSTLEIQRTEQGDSAMYLCASSLGATSTDTQYFGPGTRLTVL.

This clonotype has just a few counts. As DNA, the CDR3 is TGTGCCTGGAATGTTGGGACAGCAACCTACGAGCAGTACTTC. Its protein is CAWNVGTATYEQYF. This rearrangement joins TRBV30 to TRBJ2-7; 7 bases map to TRBD1. The CDR3 runs to 14 residues. Trimming at V came to 4 bases and at J to 2 bases, leaving 8 bases not matched to a gene. Germline CDR1 and CDR2: GTSNPN and SVGIG (reference sequence). Full variable domain (rest looked up from reference TRBV30 and TRBJ2-7): SQTIHQWPATLVQPVGSPLSLECTVEGTSNPNLYWYRQAAGRGLQLLFYSVGIGQISSEVPQNLSASRPQDRQFILSSKKLLLSDSGFYLCAWNVGTATYEQYFGPGTRLTVT.

Comment on this clonotype: Lacking the conserved final phenylalanine or tryptophan, this CDR3 likely reflects a read error. This chain uses TRBV20-1 with TRBJ2-7; perhaps TRBD1 as D (6 bases). From germline, CDR1 is DFQATT and CDR2 SNEGSKA (reference sequence). This CDR3 has 10 residues. V lost 5 bases to trimming and J lost 5 bases, with 7 bases between them. Here the CDR3 DNA reads TGCAGTGCTCAGGGGCACGAGCAGTACCTC. Amino acid sequence: CSAQGHEQYL.

This clonotype has at least ten counts. V usage is TRBV2 and J usage is TRBJ1-1; D uncertain. V lost 8 bases, J lost 0 bases, and 10 bases lay in between. The germline V gene has CDR1 SNHLY and CDR2 FYNNEI. The CDR3 is 13 amino acids. Written as DNA, the CDR3 is TGTGCCAGCCATCGATATTTGAACACTGAAGCTTTCTTT. This encodes CASHRYLNTEAFF.

This chain uses TRBV7-9 with TRBJ2-3; D is perhaps TRBD1 (6 bases). Germline V gene sequence: CDR1 SEHNR, CDR2 FQNEAQ (reference sequence). V was clipped by 1 base and J by 5 bases, with 10 bases between them. CDR3 length: 14 residues. CDR3 region: CASSLVGGEDTQYF. The CDR3 DNA sequence: TGTGCCAGCAGCTTAGTAGGGGGAGAAGATACGCAGTATTTT.

The chain combines TRBV12-3 or TRBV12-4 with TRBJ1-2; the match to TRBD1 covers 9 bases. V dropped 6 bases and J dropped 3; count of bases not matched to a gene: 5. The CDR3 covers 14 residues. Here the CDR3 DNA reads TGTGCCAGCAGCCCACAGGGGGCGTACTATGGCTACACCTTC. Protein: CASSPQGAYYGYTF.

The chain links TRBV7-2 to TRBJ2-2; D unresolved. This CDR3 contains 16 residues. V gave up 2 bases and J gave up 0 bases, with 10 bases separating them. Germline CDR1 is SGHTA and CDR2 is FQGNSA. For the CDR3, the DNA is TGTGCCAGCAGCTTACACGGCGCATCGAACACCGGGGAGCTGTTTTTT. It is translated as CASSLHGASNTGELFF.